Listed below are T cell receptor beta chains from one sample, sequenced in a study of T cell repertoires in cytomegalovirus infection. No cognate antigen is known for these TCRs. Using its own MiXCR run on the reads, TCRdb lists one record per CDR3 protein. This table holds under 300,000 distinct CDR3 sequences, 20% to 25% found once. The sequencing used cultured PBMCs, collected from culture after CMV antigen stimulation. The receptors stem from a human donor in good health (CMV status not recorded). Some clones in this sample may be carry-over from other donors' samples. CDR3s include the opening cysteine and the closing phenylalanine or tryptophan. The D gene is left open where the match is weak. Clone size is shown for a subset of rows, as once, few, many or a class of expanded clone.

V: TRBV14; J: TRBJ1-6; D: .; size: .; CDR3: CASSHRVLNSPLHF; DNA: TGTGCCAGCAGTCACCGGGTCCTTAATTCACCCCTCCACTTT
V: TRBV6-1; J: TRBJ1-2; D: .; size: many; CDR3: CASSDGAYGYTF; DNA: TGTGCCAGCAGTGACGGTGCCTATGGCTACACCTTC
V: TRBV6-1; J: TRBJ2-7; D: .; size: .; CDR3: CASRPPSTDVWQYF; DNA: TGTGCCAGCAGGCCCCCCTCAACCGACGTTTGGCAGTACTTC
V: TRBV12-3/TRBV12-4; J: TRBJ2-1; D: .; size: .; CDR3: CASDLGGSPNEQFF; DNA: TGTGCCAGCGATCTCGGGGGATCGCCCAATGAGCAGTTCTTC
V: TRBV7-2; J: TRBJ1-4; D: .; size: many; CDR3: CASSMLGANEKLFF; DNA: TGTGCCAGCAGCATGCTAGGAGCCAATGAAAAACTGTTTTTT
V: TRBV20-1; J: TRBJ2-1; D: .; size: .; CDR3: CSASSSSSYNEQFF; DNA: TGCAGTGCTAGTAGCTCGAGCTCCTACAATGAGCAGTTCTTC
V: TRBV7-2; J: TRBJ2-7; D: .; size: medium-sized; CDR3: CASSGRAGQTPLYEQYF; DNA: TGTGCCAGCAGCGGAAGGGCAGGACAGACGCCCCTCTACGAGCAGTACTTC
V: TRBV9; J: TRBJ2-3; D: .; size: .; CDR3: CASSVARGTQYF; DNA: .
V: TRBV7-2; J: TRBJ2-4; D: .; size: many; CDR3: CASSPENSNIQYF; DNA: TGTGCCAGCAGCCCAGAGAACAGCAACATTCAGTACTTC
V: TRBV24-1; J: TRBJ2-1; D: .; size: .; CDR3: CATSDLWDGQQFF; DNA: TGTGCCACCAGTGATTTGTGGGACGGTCAGCAGTTCTTC
V: TRBV4-1; J: TRBJ1-5; D: .; size: few; CDR3: CASSDRQDSNQPQHF; DNA: TGCGCCAGCAGCGATAGACAGGACTCTAATCAGCCCCAGCATTTT
V: TRBV7-2; J: TRBJ1-2; D: TRBD1; size: many; CDR3: CASSFGTANYGYTF; DNA: TGTGCCAGCAGCTTCGGGACAGCCAACTATGGCTACACCTTC